The clone carrying this TCR beta chain was seen only a few times. Its antigen is not identified. Libraries were made from TCR beta cDNA, and they carried unique molecular identifiers. When roughly 0.9 to 10 million T cells were used, they gave hundreds of thousands of cDNA molecules. TCRdb independently ran MiXCR on the PCR reads; one entry per CDR3 protein. Of approximately 770,000 distinct CDR3 sequences detected, 46% appear once; the ten largest clones hold over 4.5%. Trimming left V 6 bases short and J 7 bases short, with 12 bases between. CDR3 length equals 12 residues. Per the germline V gene, CDR1 is ENHRY and CDR2 is SYGVKD. The sample belongs to a study of post-analysis software for immune sequencing data. Regarding the study as a whole: Significantly decreased normalized Chao1 diversity was recorded for multiple sclerosis patients relative to controls. Among 5 or 6 TRBV segments more frequent in patients than controls were TRBV5-6, TRBV5-1 and TRBV20-1.

The TCR sequence derives from a girl aged 10 to 17 with multiple sclerosis. This chain connects TRBV10-3 to TRBJ1-2; unclear D gene. The sequencing input was blood. The CDR3 DNA is TGTGCCATCAGCACAGACGGCTGTGGCTACACCTTC. Protein: CAISTDGCGYTF.